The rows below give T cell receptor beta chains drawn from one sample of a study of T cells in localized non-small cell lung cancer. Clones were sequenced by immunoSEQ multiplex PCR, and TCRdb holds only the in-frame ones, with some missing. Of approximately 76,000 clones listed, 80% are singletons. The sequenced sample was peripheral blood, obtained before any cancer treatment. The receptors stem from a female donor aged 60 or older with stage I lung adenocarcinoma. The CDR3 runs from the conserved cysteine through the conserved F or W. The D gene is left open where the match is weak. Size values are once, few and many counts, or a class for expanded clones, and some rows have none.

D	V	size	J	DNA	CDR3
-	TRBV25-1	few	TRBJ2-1	TGTGCCAGCAGTGAAGGGTCAGGCTCCTACAATGAGCAGTTCTTC	CASSEGSGSYNEQFF
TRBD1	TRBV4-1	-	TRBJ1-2	TGCGCCAGCAGCCCGGGCATTCAGGGGGACTATGGCTACACCTTC	CASSPGIQGDYGYTF
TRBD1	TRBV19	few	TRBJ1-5	TGTGCCAGTAGTCCCGACAGGGGCAATCAGCCCCAGCATTTT	CASSPDRGNQPQHF
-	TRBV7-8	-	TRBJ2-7	TGTGCCAGCAGCTTAGCTAGCGGCCCCTACGAGCAGTACTTC	CASSLASGPYEQYF
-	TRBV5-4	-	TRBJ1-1	TGTGCCAGCAGCTTGAACGGGGGCTGGAACACTGAAGCTTTCTTT	CASSLNGGWNTEAFF
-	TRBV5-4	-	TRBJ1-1	TGTGCCAGCATGCCAGGGAGGGTGAACACTGAAGCTTTCTTT	CASMPGRVNTEAFF
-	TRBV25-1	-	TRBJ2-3	TGTGCCAGCAGTTCAACAGATACGCAGTATTTT	CASSSTDTQYF
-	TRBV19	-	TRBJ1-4	TGTGCCAGTAGTCACGGACAGATCTCTAATGAAAAACTGTTTTTT	CASSHGQISNEKLFF
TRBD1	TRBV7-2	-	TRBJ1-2	TGTGCCAGCACTACAGGGGGCCACTATGGCTACACCTTC	CASTTGGHYGYTF
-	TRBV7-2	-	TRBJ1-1	TGTGCCAGCAGCTCGAGGTCCCGTGATTTAGAAGCTTTCTTT	CASSSRSRDLEAFF
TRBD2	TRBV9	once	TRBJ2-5	TGTGCCAGCAGCGTAGGGAGCGGGGCCCCTCAAGAGACCCAGTACTTC	CASSVGSGAPQETQYF
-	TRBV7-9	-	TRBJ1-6	TGTGCCAGCAGCTTAGTGAATCGCCGTTTGAGCTCCTATAATTCACCCCTCCACTTT	CASSLVNRRLSSYNSPLHF
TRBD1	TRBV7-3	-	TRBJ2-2	TGTGCCAGCAGCAAACAGGGGTCCGGGGAGCTGTTTTTT	CASSKQGSGELFF
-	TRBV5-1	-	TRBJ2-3	TGCGCCAGCAGCTTGGGGGCTCTAGGAGATACGCAGTATTTT	CASSLGALGDTQYF
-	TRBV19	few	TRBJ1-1	TGTGCCAGTAGTAGCAGACGATCGGTGAACACTGAAGCTTTCTTT	CASSSRRSVNTEAFF
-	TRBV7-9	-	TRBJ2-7	TGTGCCAGCAGCTTGCCGGGGGTAAAGAACGAGCAGTACTTC	CASSLPGVKNEQYF
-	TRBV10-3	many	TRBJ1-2	TGTGCCATCAGCGAGGGGGTTCCAGCTAACTATGGCTACACCTTC	CAISEGVPANYGYTF
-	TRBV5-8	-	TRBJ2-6	TGTGCCAGCAGCTTGTTTGTGGGAGGGGCCAACGTCCTGACTTTC	CASSLFVGGANVLTF
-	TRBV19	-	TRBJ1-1	TGTGCCAGTAGTCTGGTCCCCAGGAACACTGAAGCTTTCTTT	CASSLVPRNTEAFF
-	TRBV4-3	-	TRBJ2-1	TGCGCCAGCAGCCTCCAAGTACGGGGGAGTGGAAATGAGCAGTTCTTC	CASSLQVRGSGNEQFF
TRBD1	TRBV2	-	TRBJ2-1	TGTGCCAGCAGTGACCCTCGACAGGGTGCCTACAATGAGCAGTTCTTC	CASSDPRQGAYNEQFF
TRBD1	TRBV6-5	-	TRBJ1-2	TGTGCCAGCAGTTGGGGACAGGCGGCCACTTCTTACACCTTC	CASSWGQAATSYTF
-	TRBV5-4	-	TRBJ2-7	TGTGCCAGCAGCCAAGAGAGGGCAGGGACCTACGAGCAGTACTTC	CASSQERAGTYEQYF
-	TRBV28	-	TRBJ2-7	TGTGCCAGCAGTTCCCCCACAGGGACACACTACGAGCAGTACTTC	CASSSPTGTHYEQYF
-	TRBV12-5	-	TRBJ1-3	TGTGCTAGTGCCCCCCGGGACGAGGGCTCTGGAAACACCATATATTTT	CASAPRDEGSGNTIYF
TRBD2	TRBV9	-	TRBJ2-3	TGTGCCAGCAGCGTAGAAACCCGTGGGACTAGCGGGACCCTTTCGCAGTATTTT	CASSVETRGTSGTLSQYF
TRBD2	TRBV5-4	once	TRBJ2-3	TGTGCCAGCAGCTACCTGTCGGGGGGAAGGACAGATACGCAGTATTTT	CASSYLSGGRTDTQYF
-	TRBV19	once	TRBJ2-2	TGTGCCAGTAGTATAGTCAGCGCCGGGGAGCTGTTTTTT	CASSIVSAGELFF
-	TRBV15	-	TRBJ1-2	TGTGCCACCAGCAGAGGAGTCTCGACAGCCTATGGCTACACCTTC	CATSRGVSTAYGYTF
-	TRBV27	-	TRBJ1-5	TGTGCCAGCAGTTTACTAGGGGGGCTTGGTCCGCCCCAGCATTTT	CASSLLGGLGPPQHF
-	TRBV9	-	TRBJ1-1	TGTGCCAGCAGCGTAGGTTCGGGGTTGACTGAAGCTTTCTTT	CASSVGSGLTEAFF
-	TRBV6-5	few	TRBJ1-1	TGTGCCAGCAGTTACTCACCCCAGGGGTGGGGCACTGAAGCTTTCTTT	CASSYSPQGWGTEAFF
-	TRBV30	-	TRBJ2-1	TGTGCCTGGAGTGTATCCTACTCCTACAATGAGCAGTTCTTC	CAWSVSYSYNEQFF
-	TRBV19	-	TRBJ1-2	TGTGCCACCCAGAGGGTGAGGAATCCTTCCTATGGCTACACCTTC	CATQRVRNPSYGYTF
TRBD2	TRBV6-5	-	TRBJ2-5	TGTGCCAGCAGTTACTCCTGGCGGGGGGGCCGGGAGACCCAGTACTTC	CASSYSWRGGRETQYF